Following are 23 T cell receptor beta chains from one sample sequenced in a study of blood T cell repertoires in COVID-19. Produced via immunoSEQ multiplex PCR; TCRdb's table is partial and in-frame only. Of approximately 220,000 clones detected, approximately 90% appear once; the ten largest clones hold almost 4.5%. Sequencing was performed on peripheral blood. Receptors originate from a man in his fifties with acute or convalescent COVID-19.

The V call is TRBV7-2, the J call TRBJ1-3; 9 bases are shared with TRBD1. V lost 5 bases and J lost 0; bases outside the gene matches: 14. The CDR3 extends over 19 amino acids. Germline V gene lookup returns CDR1 SGHTA and CDR2 FQGNSA. Here the CDR3 DNA reads TGTGCCAGCAGCCGCCTCCCGGGACAGGGTAAATTCTCTGGAAACACCATATATTTT. Translated: CASSRLPGQGKFSGNTIYF.

The rearrangement uses TRBV2 and TRBJ2-7, with D perhaps TRBD2 (5 bases). There are 15 residues in the CDR3. The V gene's germline CDR1 is SNHLY and CDR2 FYNNEI. V lost 8 bases, J lost 0 bases, and 17 bases lay in between. DNA for the CDR3: TGTGCCAGCTGCCGAGACGGGGTTTACTCCTACGAGCAGTACTTC. Translation: CASCRDGVYSYEQYF.

The chain couples TRBV10-3 to TRBJ1-1; D is perhaps TRBD1 (5 bases). V lost 6 bases, J lost 1 base, and 12 bases lay in between. Germline values: CDR1 ENHRY, CDR2 SYGVKD. The CDR3 contains 14 residues. The CDR3 loop reads CAIRQTVPNTEAFF. The DNA of the CDR3 is TGTGCCATCAGACAGACAGTTCCGAACACTGAAGCTTTCTTT.

The chain is built from TRBV29-1 and TRBJ2-3; D possibly corresponds to TRBD2 (5 bases). V lost 7 bases to trimming and J lost 6 bases, with 17 bases between them. This CDR3 contains 13 residues. CDR1 is SQVTM, CDR2 ANQGSEA, per germline. The CDR3: CSGGGGPRDTQYF. CDR3 coding DNA: TGCAGCGGGGGTGGAGGCCCCCGGGATACGCAGTATTTT.

This clone was observed many times. The chain couples TRBV18 to TRBJ2-7; 8 bases agree with TRBD2. Germline CDR1 is KGHSH and CDR2 is LQKENI. The V segment lost 2 bases and the J segment 3 bases; nucleotides outside the gene matches: 6. There are 15 residues in the CDR3. The CDR3 region is CASSPTAGAYYEQYF. DNA for the CDR3: TGTGCCAGCTCACCAACAGCGGGGGCTTACTACGAGCAGTACTTC.

The chain carries TRBV9 and TRBJ1-1; 9 bases fit TRBD1. CDR1 and CDR2 (germline): SGDLS, YYNGEE. This CDR3 is built from 15 residues. V dropped 3 bases and J dropped 1; count of bases not matched to a gene: 4. Written as DNA, the CDR3 is TGTGCCAGCAGCGCCCGGGACAGGGCGAACACTGAAGCTTTCTTT. It yields the protein CASSARDRANTEAFF.

The chain has TRBV5-1 and TRBJ1-4, with D possibly TRBD1 on 6 matching bases. This CDR3 has 14 residues. The V gene's germline CDR1 is SGHRS and CDR2 YFSETQ. V lost 4 bases and J lost 8, with 15 bases in between. The CDR3, as DNA: TGCGCCAGCAGCCTTCTACAGGGTGGGGAAAAACTGTTTTTT. Its translation is CASSLLQGGEKLFF. Full variable domain (rest looked up from reference TRBV5-1 and TRBJ1-4): KAGVTQTPRYLIKTRGQQVTLSCSPISGHRSVSWYQQTPGQGLQFLFEYFSETQRNKGNFPGRFSGRQFSNSRSEMNVSTLELGDSALYLCASSLLQGGEKLFFGSGTQLSVL.

The V gene is TRBV11-3, the J gene TRBJ2-2; D is undetermined. Trimming shortened V by 2 bases and J by 3 bases, and 4 bases separated the two germline ends. The CDR3 consists of 13 residues. CDR1 is SGHNT and CDR2 is YENEEA in the germline V gene. The CDR3 bases are TGTGCCAGCAGCTTACAGGACACCGGGGAGCTGTTTTTT. Its translation is CASSLQDTGELFF.

The chain joins TRBV5-5 to TRBJ1-1; 8 positions agree with TRBD1. Germline V gene sequence: CDR1 SGHKS, CDR2 YYEKEE (reference sequence). CDR3 length: 15 residues. The ends lost 3 bases at V and 3 bases at J; junction bases unmatched: 7. CDR3 nucleotide sequence: TGTGCCAGCAGCTCCTCAGGGGGCACCCACACTGAAGCTTTCTTT. Protein product: CASSSSGGTHTEAFF.

V gene TRBV6-7 combines with J gene TRBJ1-1, with 12 bases fitting TRBD1. TRBV6-7 is assigned to the ORF class and has an uncertain function. Germline trimming cut 5 bases from V and 4 bases from J; bases unmatched to any gene: 5. The CDR3 has 15 amino acids. The DNA for the CDR3 is TGTGCCAGCAGTGGGACAGGGGGCTTTGGCACTGAAGCTTTCTTT. It is translated as CASSGTGGFGTEAFF.

The sample holds a few counts of this clone. The J gene is TRBJ2-7, the V gene TRBV10-1, with 9 positions matching TRBD1. Looked up from germline, CDR1 is WNHNN and CDR2 is SYGVQD (reference sequence). J gave up 5 bases and V 5 bases, and 7 bases lay outside the gene matches. CDR3 size: 14 residues. As DNA, the CDR3 is TGCGCCAGCAGTTACGGACAGGGGATTAACGAGCAGTACTTC. Protein product: CASSYGQGINEQYF.

CDR3 in DNA: TGTGCCAGCAGTCCGACAGGGGGGGACGAGACCCAGTACTTC. This encodes CASSPTGGDETQYF. The chain uses TRBV6-5 and TRBJ2-5; 9 bases line up with TRBD1. The CDR3 consists of 14 residues. V lost 5 bases, J lost 5 bases, and 6 bases stayed unmatched. Germline CDR1 is MNHEY and CDR2 is SVGAGI.

In this sample, this clone turned up a few times. The chain carries TRBV7-9 and TRBJ1-3, with D uncertain. V lost 5 bases and J 3 bases, leaving 11 bases between the germline ends. This CDR3 has 14 residues. Germline CDR1 SEHNR, CDR2 FQNEAQ (reference sequence). The CDR3 is CASSRTDRGNTIYF. The DNA of the CDR3 is TGTGCCAGCAGCAGAACAGATCGTGGAAACACCATATATTTT.

This clone was seen more than once but under ten times. The chain has TRBV2 and TRBJ1-3; weak D call: TRBD1 (5 bases). The V end lost 6 bases, the J end lost 2 bases, and 11 bases lay between the germline ends. CDR1 and CDR2 (germline): SNHLY, FYNNEI. This CDR3 region has 14 residues. DNA of the CDR3: TGTGCCAGCAGGGGGGGACTGCCTGGAAACACCATATATTTT. Translating gives CASRGGLPGNTIYF.

This chain connects TRBV7-9 to TRBJ2-7, with no clear D. The CDR3 covers 15 residues. Trimming removed 3 bases at V and 1 base at J, with 13 bases between. Germline assignment: CDR1 SEHNR and CDR2 FQNEAQ (reference sequence). The CDR3 DNA sequence: TGTGCCAGCAGCTTGGCCCCAGTAGCATCCTACGAGCAGTACTTC. Its translation: CASSLAPVASYEQYF.

V is TRBV28 and J is TRBJ1-2; TRBD1 matches 12 bases. V lost 3 bases and J lost 3; bases outside the gene matches: 8. CDR1 and CDR2 (germline): MDHEN, SYDVKM. The CDR3 is 17 residues long. The CDR3 coding sequence is TGTGCCAGCAGTTTGCCGGGACAGGGGGCCCTCTACTATGGCTACACCTTC. It encodes CASSLPGQGALYYGYTF.

The rearrangement links TRBV18 to TRBJ2-6; tentatively, D is TRBD1 (6 bases). The CDR3 has 20 amino acids. Trimming removed 2 bases at V and 1 base at J, with 21 bases between. The germline CDR1 and CDR2 sequences are KGHSH and LQKENI. The CDR3 region has the DNA TGTGCCAGCTCACCAGTGACGGACAGCTTTTCCATTTCTGGGGCCAACGTCCTGACTTTC. Its translation: CASSPVTDSFSISGANVLTF.

V and J are TRBV7-9 and TRBJ2-7; D is possibly TRBD1 (6 bases). CDR1 and CDR2 (germline): SEHNR, FQNEAQ (reference sequence). The CDR3 runs 15 residues. V lost 5 bases and J 7 bases, leaving 21 bases between the germline ends. The CDR3 DNA reads as TGTGCCAGCAGCGCCACACAGGGCCCCAGTGAGGAGCAGTACTTC. This gives the protein CASSATQGPSEEQYF.

Here the CDR3 DNA reads TGTGCCAGCAGCCAAAACTTAGCGGGGGGCCAAGAGACCCAGTACTTC. This codes for CASSQNLAGGQETQYF. The chain carries TRBV3-1 (or the pseudogene TRBV3-2) and TRBJ2-5, with 10 bases lining up with TRBD2. Germline lookup yields CDR1 LGHDT and CDR2 YNNKEL (reference sequence). V gave up 2 bases and J gave up 1 base; unmatched junction bases: 4. CDR3 size: 16 residues.

V and J are TRBV5-4 and TRBJ2-2; D gene uncertain. V shed 0 bases and J shed 0 bases, with 9 bases lying between them. Germline-derived CDR1 and CDR2 are SGHNT and YYREEE (reference sequence). The CDR3 length is 16 residues. The chain's CDR3 is CASSLGRTSNTGELFF. CDR3 in DNA: TGTGCCAGCAGCTTGGGTCGCACTTCGAACACCGGGGAGCTGTTTTTT.

V is TRBV12-5 and J is TRBJ2-1; D possibly corresponds to TRBD1 (6 bases). This CDR3 has 14 amino acids. Germline values: CDR1 LGHNT, CDR2 FRNRAP. The V and J ends lost 3 bases and 4 bases respectively, with 10 bases between them. CDR3 loop: CASGFPTGYNEQFF. The CDR3 DNA reads TGTGCTAGTGGTTTCCCGACAGGTTACAATGAGCAGTTCTTC.

The rearrangement uses TRBV19 and TRBJ1-2; 10 nucleotides align to TRBD1. The CDR3 runs 14 residues. Germline V gene lookup returns CDR1 LNHDA and CDR2 SQIVND (reference sequence). With 6 bases clipped from V and 8 bases from J, the junction kept 9 bases outside the gene matches. In nucleotides, the CDR3 is TGTGCCAGTAGAGACGGTGGGACAGGGGTCGGCTACACCTTC. Translation: CASRDGGTGVGYTF.

The chain carries TRBV5-1 and TRBJ1-2; D perhaps matches TRBD1 (5 bases). This CDR3 is 15 amino acids long. Trimming left V 4 bases short and J 1 base short, with 14 bases between. Germline V lookup: CDR1 SGHRS, CDR2 YFSETQ. The CDR3, as DNA: TGCGCCAGCAGCCCGACCTGGGGGGGTAACTATGGCTACACCTTC. Protein sequence: CASSPTWGGNYGYTF. Together with reference TRBV5-1 and TRBJ1-2, the CDR3 gives the full variable domain: KAGVTQTPRYLIKTRGQQVTLSCSPISGHRSVSWYQQTPGQGLQFLFEYFSETQRNKGNFPGRFSGRQFSNSRSEMNVSTLELGDSALYLCASSPTWGGNYGYTFGSGTRLTVV.